Here is one T cell receptor beta chain with its context. This clonotype was detected only a few times. The antigen this receptor binds is unknown. Qualities for individual bases were not recorded, and no much larger clone is one base off. Preparation of the library involved PCR. DNA from cultured CD4+ T cells underwent TCR sequencing with the Oncomine TCR Beta short-read assay at the Johns Hopkins FTIC core. The QIAamp micro DNA kit was used to extract genomic DNA from the cultured CD4+ T cells. Oncomine TCR Beta libraries from cultured CD4+ T cells were pooled using unique dual indexes and sequenced on an Illumina iSeq 100. In the paper's pipeline: Non-productive sequences were filtered out, and CDR3s that did not start with C, did not end with F or W, or were shorter than 7 amino acids were discarded. Antigen-specific clonotypes were identified with the MANAFEST web application by comparing peptide-stimulated wells with reference and other culture wells. Positive clones required FDR below 0.05, an odds ratio above 5, and productive frequency above 0.1% in at least two of three replicate wells. A clonotype was classed as cross-reactive if the clonotype showed significant expansion both in SARS-CoV-2 spike wells and in at least one common cold coronavirus spike condition. Levenshtein distances (stringdist) and unrooted phylogenetic trees (ape) in R version 3.6.1 were used to assess CDR3 homology. TCRdb applied fastp at Q25 and MiXCR to the public reads, then kept only in-frame beta chains. CDR3 protein sequences are deduplicated, and each keeps its most common genes and DNA. Clone size and V and J calls follow TCRdb, not the original study. Counted in this sample were tens of thousands of distinct CDR3 sequences; 30% to 35% of them appeared once. Of the sample, around 9.2% is held by the ten largest clones.

The sample is drawn from a study of vaccination and CD4 T cells after COVID-19 (dated by TCRdb to between 2022 and 2023). Concerning the study at large: Every convalescent patient had a positive nasal swab PCR test for SARS-CoV-2, with mild disease in 9 or 10 patients and severe disease in one. In the convalescent cohort there were six males and four females, among whom were two Hispanic individuals, seven Caucasians, two Asians and one multiracial person. Each participant got two doses of either the Pfizer-BioNTech BNT162b2 vaccine (n=8) or the Moderna mRNA-1273 vaccine (n=2). Post-COVID blood samples from convalescent patients were collected a median of roughly 100 days after diagnosis, with a range of roughly 30 to 170 days. The time from the second vaccine dose to post-vaccine blood sampling had a median of 72 days and ranged from roughly 13 to 241 days. For three convalescent patients, samples were collected at an early post-vaccination timepoint (day 14) as well as at a late post-vaccination timepoint (days 161 to 241). The cultures were stimulated with overlapping spike peptide pools from SARS-CoV-2 and from the common cold coronaviruses HCoV-NL63, HCoV-OC43 and HCoV-229E. Control cultures received a CEFX viral epitope pool as the positive control, an HIV-1 Nef peptide pool as the negative control, or no peptide. In 10 COVID-19 convalescent patients and a handful of infection-naive healthy vaccine recipients, the spike-specific CD4+ TCR repertoire before mRNA vaccination was compared with the repertoire after mRNA vaccination. Broad study findings and their caveats: In convalescent patients, a median around 86% of post-vaccine SARS-CoV-2-reactive clones were detected only after vaccination, suggesting vaccine-specific priming. An increase in the median number of SARS-CoV-2-reactive clonotypes from 20 to 25 after infection to some 40 after vaccination was observed, but the change was not found to be significant. The study included relatively few convalescent patients and did not analyze early timepoints after natural infection. Of the vaccine-specific clones found in convalescent patients, nearly all (304 of 307) were mono-reactive for SARS-CoV-2 spike instead of being cross-reactive with common cold coronaviruses.

Sample time point, as interpreted from the label and publication: late sampling 161 to 241 days after vaccination in three convalescent patients. In the paper's terms, the treatment or condition label means: approximately nine-day PBMC culture with coronavirus spike peptide pools or control peptides (ViraFEST assay). The ViraFEST assay, used in the study, expanded antigen-specific T cells with peptide pools and then identified the expanded clonotypes through TCR sequencing. The positive SARS-CoV-2 PCR tests of the convalescent patients were dated from March to December 2020, before the Alpha, Beta and Delta variants emerged in the United States. Each well held more than 1.5 million PBMCs cultured in IMDM containing roughly 5% human AB serum and 9 to 10 IU/ml IL-2, with 10 ug/ml peptide pools added. On days 3 and 7, half of the culture medium was replaced with fresh IL-2-containing medium. Once the cells had been in culture for less than 11 days, the EasySep CD4+ T cell isolation kit was used to isolate CD4+ T cells by negative selection. Ficoll-Paque Plus gradient centrifugation was used to isolate PBMCs from whole blood, and the isolated PBMCs were then either used fresh or cryopreserved at -140C. Triplicate wells were generally used for each culture condition.

V and J are trimmed by 2 bases and 5 bases, and the gene matches miss 5 bases of the junction. CDR1 and CDR2 are drawn from the germline V gene (reference sequence): DFQATT, SNEGSKA. Inclusive of the bounding cysteine and phenylalanine, the CDR3 is 14 residues long. The kept DNA is CDR3 alone, 42 bases in frame from the first base. The receptor comes from a human donor who had recovered from COVID-19. The source material was CD4+ T cells from blood, cultured in vitro, sampled about 7 months after SARS-CoV-2 vaccination. The rearrangement joined TRBV20-1 to TRBJ2-5; 10 central nucleotides agree with TRBD1. The nucleotide sequence reads as follows: TGCAGTGCTAGAACGACAGGGGGCGTGGAGACCCAGTACTTC. Translated, this is CSARTTGGVETQYF.